Listed below are T cell receptor beta chains from one sample, sequenced in a study of cytomegalovirus exposure and HLA in healthy donors. Repertoires were generated with immunoSEQ multiplex PCR, while TCRdb's copy carries only in-frame clones and drops some. The table for this sample gives approximately 120,000 clones. Material for sequencing was PBMCs. The receptors stem from a woman aged 60-70 years in good health and CMV-seronegative. The CDR3 runs from the conserved cysteine through the conserved F or W. Each record gives: J gene, D gene, V gene, CDR3 DNA, CDR3 protein. A D gene is named only where the DNA matches it firmly.

>TRBJ1-1|TRBD1|TRBV18
TGTGCCAGCTCACCCACTTTGATAGGCGGGACAGGAGAAAGGGAAGCTTTCTTT
CASSPTLIGGTGEREAFF
>TRBJ1-2|NA|TRBV10-3
TGTGCCATCAGTGGCGGGTCAGAGAACTATGGCTACACCTTC
CAISGGSENYGYTF
>TRBJ2-2|NA|TRBV11-3
TGTGCCAGCAGCTTAGATCCAGGATCGAACACCGGGGAGCTGTTTTTT
CASSLDPGSNTGELFF
>TRBJ1-1|TRBD1|TRBV2
TGTGCCAGCAGTGCGGACAGGCAGAACACTGAAGCTTTCTTT
CASSADRQNTEAFF
>TRBJ2-2|NA|TRBV11-3
TGTGCCAGCAGCTTAGATGTCAGGGGACCGAGCACCGGGGAGCTGTTTTTT
CASSLDVRGPSTGELFF
>TRBJ2-1|NA|TRBV7-3
TGTGCCAGCAGCTTTGACAGCTCCTACAATGAGCAGTTCTTC
CASSFDSSYNEQFF
>TRBJ1-2|NA|TRBV28
TGTGCCAGCAGTTTGGTGCTAACGTCCTCTTATGGCTACACCTTC
CASSLVLTSSYGYTF
>TRBJ2-3|TRBD2|TRBV2
TGTGCCAGCAGTGGAACGGGAGGGACCACAGATACGCAGTATTTT
CASSGTGGTTDTQYF
>TRBJ1-5|NA|TRBV19
TGTGCCAGTAGTGGTTCGAGAAATCAGCCCCAGCATTTT
CASSGSRNQPQHF
>TRBJ2-1|TRBD2|TRBV9
TGTGCCAGCAGCGAGACTAGCGGCTCCTACAATGAGCAGTTCTTC
CASSETSGSYNEQFF
>TRBJ2-1|NA|TRBV7-3
TGTGCCAGCAGCTTAATGGGCAGGTCCTACAATGAGCAGTTCTTC
CASSLMGRSYNEQFF
>TRBJ1-6|NA|TRBV6-4
TGTGCCAGCAGTCAGGACAGCAACCCTAATTCACCCCTCCACTTT
CASSQDSNPNSPLHF
>TRBJ1-2|NA|TRBV9
TGTGCCAGCAGCCCCCGGACTGAACTATACTATGGCTACACCTTC
CASSPRTELYYGYTF
>TRBJ1-1|TRBD1|TRBV5-5
TGTGCCAGCAGCTTGGGGACAGGGCTGAACACTGAAGCTTTCTTT
CASSLGTGLNTEAFF
>TRBJ2-7|NA|TRBV5-1
TGCGCCAGCAGCCCTTCGGGGAGCTCCTACGAGCAGTACTTC
CASSPSGSSYEQYF
>TRBJ1-1|NA|TRBV19
TGTGCCAGTAGTATAGACAGGGTTCGAGGCACTGAAGCTTTCTTT
CASSIDRVRGTEAFF
>TRBJ2-3|NA|TRBV5-1
TGCGCCAGCAGCGCCCGAGCAGATACGCAGTATTTT
CASSARADTQYF
>TRBJ2-7|TRBD2|TRBV10-3
TGTGCCATCAGTGATGGACTAGCGGGAGCCTACGAGCAGTACTTC
CAISDGLAGAYEQYF
>TRBJ2-7|TRBD1|TRBV6-6
TGTGCCAGCAGATCGCCAGGGACAGGGATCTACGAGCAGTACTTC
CASRSPGTGIYEQYF
>TRBJ2-7|TRBD1|TRBV6-1
TGTGCCAGCAGGTCGGGACAGGGTAGGGGCGAGCAGTACTTC
CASRSGQGRGEQYF
>TRBJ2-7|NA|TRBV4-2
TGTGCCAGCAGCCAAGATAATAAGGGACACACCACCTACGAGCAGTACTTC
CASSQDNKGHTTYEQYF
>TRBJ1-1|NA|TRBV28
TGTGCCAGCAGTCCTAGCTCCAAAGCTTTCTTT
CASSPSSKAFF
>TRBJ2-7|NA|TRBV5-6
TGTGCCAGCAGCTTGCTATCATCCAACTACGAGCAGTACTTC
CASSLLSSNYEQYF
>TRBJ2-1|NA|TRBV5-4
TGTGCCAGCAGCCCAATGACAGTCTCCTACAATGAGCAGTTCTTC
CASSPMTVSYNEQFF
>TRBJ2-7|TRBD1|TRBV5-1
TGCGCCAGCAGCCCGGGGACAGTTCGGGGCGAGCAGTACTTC
CASSPGTVRGEQYF
>TRBJ2-7|TRBD1|TRBV2
TGTGCCACCCTAGGGACAGCGACCTACGAGCAGTACTTC
CATLGTATYEQYF
>TRBJ1-2|TRBD1|TRBV28
TGTGCCAGCACCAACAGGGGTGGCTACACCTTC
CASTNRGGYTF
>TRBJ2-7|NA|TRBV11-1
TGTGCCAGCAGCCCAGGCCTTTGGCAGGGGAGTTACGAGCAGTACTTC
CASSPGLWQGSYEQYF
>TRBJ1-3|TRBD1|TRBV2
TGTGCCAGCAGTCTGCAGGGGGGACTCCCTGGAAACACCATATATTTT
CASSLQGGLPGNTIYF
>TRBJ2-2|NA|TRBV4-2
TGTGCCAGCAGCCTAGTTATCCCAAACACCGGGGAGCTGTTTTTT
CASSLVIPNTGELFF
>TRBJ2-1|TRBD1|TRBV2
TGTGCCAGCAGTGATTGGGACAGGCGATACAATGAGCAGTTCTTC
CASSDWDRRYNEQFF
>TRBJ1-5|TRBD1|TRBV10-3
TGTGCCATCAGCCCAACAGGGGGTCAGCCCCAGCATTTT
CAISPTGGQPQHF
>TRBJ1-3|NA|TRBV2
TGTGCCAGCAGTGAACCCAGGTCTGGAAACACCATATATTTT
CASSEPRSGNTIYF
>TRBJ2-7|TRBD1|TRBV5-1
TGCGCCAGCACCAAAGCACAGGGGCCTTCCAGCTCCTACGAGCAGTACTTC
CASTKAQGPSSSYEQYF
>TRBJ1-2|NA|TRBV28
TGTGCCGGCTCTTCGGCGGGAACCTATGGCTACACCTTC
CAGSSAGTYGYTF
>TRBJ2-7|NA|TRBV28
TGTGCCAGCCGCCCAGCGGACGGAACCTACGAGCAGTACTTC
CASRPADGTYEQYF
>TRBJ2-1|NA|TRBV7-9
TGTGCCAGCAGCCGAGAGGGTGTCCCCTACAATGAGCAGTTCTTC
CASSREGVPYNEQFF
>TRBJ2-3|TRBD1|TRBV9
TGTGCCAGCAGCGTTGACGGGACAGTTACAGATACGCAGTATTTT
CASSVDGTVTDTQYF
>TRBJ2-2|TRBD1|TRBV19
TGTGCCAGTAGTATTGGCAGGGGGAGTCCCGGGGAGCTGTTTTTT
CASSIGRGSPGELFF
>TRBJ2-6|NA|TRBV7-8
TGTGCCAGCAGCTCCCGGGACTCTGGGGCCAACGTCCTGACTTTC
CASSSRDSGANVLTF
>TRBJ2-1|TRBD2|TRBV6-6
TGTGCCAGCAGCGACGGGACTAGCGGGAGGGATGAGCAGTTCTTC
CASSDGTSGRDEQFF
>TRBJ2-4|TRBD1|TRBV5-6
TGTGCCAGCAGCTTGGCCAGGGGACAGGACATTCAGTACTTC
CASSLARGQDIQYF
>TRBJ1-6|NA|TRBV28
TGTGCCAGCAGTTTGGGGGGGGTCAATTCACCCCTCCACTTT
CASSLGGVNSPLHF
>TRBJ2-6|TRBD1|TRBV19
TGTGCCAGTAGTTTAGTTTACAGGGGAACTGGGGCCAACGTCCTGACTTTC
CASSLVYRGTGANVLTF
>TRBJ2-2|NA|TRBV2
TGTGCCACCTGCAGGGATGGTCGAACCGGGGAGCTGTTTTTT
CATCRDGRTGELFF
>TRBJ1-4|TRBD1|TRBV10-2
TGCGCCAGCAGCCCGGACAGGGGCGATGAAAAACTGTTTTTT
CASSPDRGDEKLFF
>TRBJ1-5|TRBD1|TRBV11-2
TGTGCCAGCAGCTTTGGGGCAGGGGGCCCGAGTCAGCCCCAGCATTTT
CASSFGAGGPSQPQHF
>TRBJ1-1|TRBD1|TRBV10-3
TGTGCCATCAGGTCGGGACAGGGGATGAACACTGAAGCTTTCTTT
CAIRSGQGMNTEAFF
>TRBJ2-1|NA|TRBV19
TGTGCCAGTAGTAAGTTCAATAGCGGAGTCGGGTACAATGAGCAGTTCTTC
CASSKFNSGVGYNEQFF
>TRBJ1-5|NA|TRBV19
TGTGCCAGTAGTTTGGCATACAATCAGCCCCAGCATTTT
CASSLAYNQPQHF
>TRBJ1-6|TRBD1|TRBV5-5
TGTGCCAGCAGCAAGACAGGGTTTTTCTATAATTCACCCCTCCACTTT
CASSKTGFFYNSPLHF
>TRBJ1-6|NA|TRBV9
TGTGCCAGCAGCACCGGGACATCCTTTTCACCCCTCCACTTT
CASSTGTSFSPLHF
>TRBJ1-2|NA|TRBV11-2
TGTGCCAGCAGCTTAAGGCTAGACAGGACGAACTATGGCTACACCTTC
CASSLRLDRTNYGYTF